This TCR beta chain was observed in a study of blood T cells in healthy people across ages (dated by TCRdb to 2013 to 2016). With regard to the full study: Template switching captured roughly one uniquely barcoded TCR beta cDNA molecule per two T cells in model experiments. To avoid experimental bias, donors of different ages were distributed randomly across sequencing lanes. Donors were grouped into four age groups: young (average roughly 17 years), middle-aged (39), aged (62) and long-lived (just over 80). To track age-related changes in TCR beta repertoire diversity, the study relied on deep sequencing normalized with unique cDNA molecular identifiers. For two donors (one aged 18 to 29 and one aged 80 or older), the study analyzed two additional independent replicas of 1 million unique cDNA reads from the same blood draw. The investigation overall reported the following: Estimates of total diversity based on one million sequenced T cells were considered lower bounds and underestimates. Because donor CMV infection status was unknown, age-related changes in expanded clonotypes were potentially confounded. Observed TCR beta diversity correlated strongly with the percentage of naive T cells measured by flow cytometry. Since profiling was done on bulk unsorted PBMCs, naive and antigen-experienced compartments could not be conclusively compared. Compared with the aged group, the long-lived group had more naive CD4+ T cells, fewer expanded clones and increased TCR diversity, suggesting age selection. Observed TCR beta diversity per million T cells fell roughly linearly with age, and a significant reduction was already apparent by age around 40.

The library was built by means of 5' RACE. The data were produced on an Illumina HiSeq 2500. A second PCR of about 7 to 12 cycles was run with a J-beta primer mix and a sample-barcoded 5' primer. Each TCR beta cDNA molecule received a unique molecular identifier from a template-switch 5' adaptor carrying 12 random nucleotides. Each sample yielded at least 2.5 million CDR3-containing paired-end reads. The Mint cDNA synthesis kit, primed by a TRBC-specific oligonucleotide, was used to synthesize first-strand cDNA from all RNA. All cDNA was treated with uracil-DNA glycosylase and then went through a first 18-cycle PCR with the universal primers M1SS and BC2_uni_R. On the authors' methods: Normalization of each sample was performed by random selection of 1 million high-quality reads, each carrying a distinct molecular identifier. Reads with shared molecular identifiers were discarded instead of being binned into consensus sequences. MiTCR, run with a Q25 quality threshold and the strictest error-elimination algorithm, handled CDR3 identification, clonotype clustering and error correction. A nonparametric unseen species model with Euler transformation was used to estimate a lower bound on total TCR beta diversity. Starting from the raw public reads, TCRdb applied fastp trimming at Q25, assembled clones with MiXCR and retained in-frame beta chains. Duplicate CDR3 protein sequences are folded into a single record with the most common DNA and genes. The V and J calls shown here were made by TCRdb, not taken from the authors' results. The sample profile shows under 1,000,000 distinct CDR3 sequences; 35% to 40% of them were found once. About an eighth of the sample goes to the ten largest clones.

Measured from the cysteine to the phenylalanine, the CDR3 is 16 residues long. The retained sequence is limited to the CDR3, 48 bases, with the frame set at the first base. In the germline V gene (reference sequence), CDR1 corresponds to LGHDT and CDR2 to YNNKEL. V is clipped by 0 bases and J by 6 bases, and the sequence between their germline boundaries is 17 bases long. Systemically healthy Caucasian individuals from Russia, over 30 in total and aged about 6 to 95 years, were included as donors. Roughly 9 milliliters of peripheral blood were drawn from each donor into EDTA-treated Vacutainer tubes. Ficoll-Paque density-gradient centrifugation was used to isolate PBMCs, with at least 6.5 million per sample. Trizol reagent was used to extract total RNA from PBMCs, with at least 5.5 micrograms per sample. For every donor, an aliquot of PBMCs went through flow cytometry to measure the percentages of naive CD45RAhigh/CD27high T cells.

This clonotype was observed a few times. Its recognized antigen is unknown. No base qualities exist here, and no much larger clone lies one base off it. This sequence originates from a young man in good health. Source material: blood. This receptor chain uses TRBV3-1 and TRBJ1-1; the D gene is perhaps TRBD1, from 5 matching bases. The DNA sequence is TGTGCCAGCAGCCAAGATCGGGCCGGGGGAATCCCTGAAGCTTTCTTT. This translates into CASSQDRAGGIPEAFF.